These 8 T cell receptor beta chains share one sample of origin, sequenced in a study of T cells after yellow fever vaccination. TCRdb reprocessed the 5' RACE reads with MiXCR, giving one entry per CDR3 protein. This repertoire shows about 300,000 distinct CDR3 sequences, 8.7% found once; its top ten account for approximately 3.3%. Sample: CD4+ T cells sorted from PBMCs, taken 5 days after the yellow fever booster vaccination. These TCRs come from a man aged 18 to 35 who received the YFV17D yellow fever vaccine.

The rearrangement uses TRBV28 and TRBJ2-1; 10 bases line up with TRBD2. The CDR3 covers 17 residues. Germline CDR1 is MDHEN and CDR2 is SYDVKM. Trimming cost V 2 bases and J 1 base; bases outside gene matches: 5. Here the CDR3 DNA reads TGTGCCAGCAGTTTACCGATAGCGGGGGGTTCCTACAATGAGCAGTTCTTC. Translating gives CASSLPIAGGSYNEQFF.

This clonotype was recorded a few times. The J gene is TRBJ1-1, the V gene TRBV4-1; D gene ambiguous. V dropped 4 bases and J dropped 6 bases, with 24 bases sitting between them. The germline V gene has CDR1 MGHRA and CDR2 YSYEKL. This CDR3 region has 17 residues. CDR3 sequence: CASSPRFLGLRVAEAFF. As DNA, the CDR3 is TGCGCCAGCAGCCCACGGTTTCTTGGACTGCGCGTAGCTGAAGCTTTCTTT.

In its sample, this clonotype was seen a few times. The V and J genes are TRBV4-2 and TRBJ2-7, with 7 positions matching TRBD1. Germline V lookup: CDR1 LGHNA, CDR2 YNFKEQ. V dropped 1 base and J dropped 3; count of bases not matched to a gene: 6. This CDR3 spans 15 amino acids. The CDR3 DNA is TGTGCCAGCAGCCAAGGGGGGACAGCCGTCTACGAGCAGTACTTC. As protein: CASSQGGTAVYEQYF.

This clonotype was detected ten times or more. This rearrangement joins TRBV7-9 to TRBJ2-3; tentatively, D is TRBD1 or TRBD2 (5 bases each). The germline CDR1 and CDR2 sequences are SEHNR and FQNEAQ (reference sequence). The CDR3 runs to 16 residues. Trimming removed 1 base at V and 2 bases at J, with 13 bases between. CDR3 sequence reads: CASSLEVWGSTDTQYF. DNA of the CDR3: TGTGCCAGCAGCTTAGAAGTTTGGGGGTCCACAGATACGCAGTATTTT.

This sequence joins TRBV12-3 or TRBV12-4 and TRBJ2-7; D assignment may be TRBD1 or TRBD2 (5 bases each). This CDR3 spans 14 amino acids. V shed 4 bases and J shed 7 bases, with 17 bases lying between them. CDR3 nucleotides: TGTGCCAGCAGTTCACAGGTTGAATCGGGGGAGCAGTACTTC. This sequence encodes CASSSQVESGEQYF.

There are many counts of this clonotype. This chain links TRBV3-1 with TRBJ2-5; D is ambiguous. Trimming shortened V by 0 bases and J by 4 bases, and 15 bases separated the two germline ends. CDR3 size: 16 residues. CDR1 is LGHDT and CDR2 is YNNKEL in the germline V gene (reference sequence). The CDR3 loop is CASSQDRGGAPETQYF. The DNA for the CDR3 is TGTGCCAGCAGCCAAGACCGCGGCGGCGCACCAGAGACCCAGTACTTC.

This clonotype has only a few counts. The chain combines TRBV27 with TRBJ1-2; the D is unclear. CDR3 length: 14 amino acids. The V end lost 5 bases, the J end lost 0 bases, and 10 bases lay between the germline ends. The germline CDR1 and CDR2 sequences are MNHEY and SMNVEV (reference sequence). The DNA of the CDR3 is TGTGCCAGCAGTCCCCGACACACTAACTATGGCTACACCTTC. Translating it yields CASSPRHTNYGYTF.

The rearrangement joins TRBV24-1 to TRBJ2-3; 9 bases align to TRBD2. This CDR3 has 13 amino acids. Germline V CDR1 and CDR2: KGHDR, SFDVKD. Germline trimming cut 9 bases from V and 6 bases from J; bases unmatched to any gene: 6. The DNA for the CDR3 is TGTGCCACCGGGAGCGGGGGGACGGATACGCAGTATTTT. Translated: CATGSGGTDTQYF.